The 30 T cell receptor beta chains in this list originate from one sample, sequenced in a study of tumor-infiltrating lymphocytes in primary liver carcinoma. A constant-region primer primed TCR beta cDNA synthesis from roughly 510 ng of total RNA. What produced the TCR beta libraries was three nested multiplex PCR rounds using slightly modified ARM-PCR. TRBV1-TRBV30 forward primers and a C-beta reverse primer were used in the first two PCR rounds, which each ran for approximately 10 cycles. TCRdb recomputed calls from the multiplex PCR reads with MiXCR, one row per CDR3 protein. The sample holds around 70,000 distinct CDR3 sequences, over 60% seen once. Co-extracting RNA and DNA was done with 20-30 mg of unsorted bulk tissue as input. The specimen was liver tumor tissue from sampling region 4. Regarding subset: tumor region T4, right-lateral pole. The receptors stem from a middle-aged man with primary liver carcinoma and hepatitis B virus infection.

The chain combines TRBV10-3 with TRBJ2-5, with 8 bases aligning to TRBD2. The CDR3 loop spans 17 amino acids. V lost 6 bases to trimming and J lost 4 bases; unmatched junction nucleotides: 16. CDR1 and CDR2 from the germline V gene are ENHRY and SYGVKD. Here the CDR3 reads CAISGTSGGKRLETQYF. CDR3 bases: TGTGCCATCAGCGGGACTAGTGGAGGGAAGAGACTAGAGACCCAGTACTTC.

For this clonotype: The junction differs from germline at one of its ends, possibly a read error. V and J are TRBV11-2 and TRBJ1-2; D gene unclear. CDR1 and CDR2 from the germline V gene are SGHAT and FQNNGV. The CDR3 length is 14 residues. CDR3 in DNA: TGTGCCATCAGCCCAGCCGACATTGACTATGGCTACACCTTC. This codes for CAISPADIDYGYTF.

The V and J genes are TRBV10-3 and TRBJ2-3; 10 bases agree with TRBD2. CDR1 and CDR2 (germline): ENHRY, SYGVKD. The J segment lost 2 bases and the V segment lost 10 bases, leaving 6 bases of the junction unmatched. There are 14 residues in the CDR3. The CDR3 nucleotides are TGTGCCAGAAGCGGGAGGGCCACCACAGATACGCAGTATTTT. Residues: CARSGRATTDTQYF.

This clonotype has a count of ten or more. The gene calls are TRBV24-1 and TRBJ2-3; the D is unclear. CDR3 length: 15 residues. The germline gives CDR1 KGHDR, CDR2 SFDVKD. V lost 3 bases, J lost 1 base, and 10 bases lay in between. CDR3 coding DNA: TGTGCCACCAGTGATCCCCGCCACGGCACAGATACGCAGTATTTT. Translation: CATSDPRHGTDTQYF.

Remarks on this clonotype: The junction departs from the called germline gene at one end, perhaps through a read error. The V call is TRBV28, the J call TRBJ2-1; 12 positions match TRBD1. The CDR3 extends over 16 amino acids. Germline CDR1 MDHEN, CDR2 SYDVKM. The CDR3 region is CASSSPGQGASNEQFF. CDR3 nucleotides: TGTGCAAGCAGTAGCCCGGGACAGGGGGCGAGTAATGAGCAGTTCTTC.

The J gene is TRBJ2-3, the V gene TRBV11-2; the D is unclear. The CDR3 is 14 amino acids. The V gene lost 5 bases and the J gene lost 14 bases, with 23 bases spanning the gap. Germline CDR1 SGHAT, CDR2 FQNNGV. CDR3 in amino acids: CASSPGSPSDTWYF. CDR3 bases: TGTGCCAGCAGCCCGGGCTCCCCGTCAGATACATGGTATTTT. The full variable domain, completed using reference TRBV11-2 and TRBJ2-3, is EAGVAQSPRYKIIEKRQSVAFWCNPISGHATLYWYQQILGQGPKLLIQFQNNGVVDDSQLPKDRFSAERLKGVDSTLKIQPAKLEDSAVYLCASSPGSPSDTWYFGPGTRLTVL.

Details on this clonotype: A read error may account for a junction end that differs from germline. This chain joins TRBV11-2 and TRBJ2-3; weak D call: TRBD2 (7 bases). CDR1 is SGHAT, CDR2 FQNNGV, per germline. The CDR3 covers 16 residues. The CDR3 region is CASSPLGGRDTDMQYF. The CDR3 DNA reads TGTGCCAGCAGTCCGCTGGGGGGGCGGGACACAGATATGCAGTATTTT. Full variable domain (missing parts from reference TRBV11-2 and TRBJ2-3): EAGVAQSPRYKIIEKRQSVAFWCNPISGHATLYWYQQILGQGPKLLIQFQNNGVVDDSQLPKDRFSAERLKGVDSTLKIQPAKLEDSAVYLCASSPLGGRDTDMQYFGPGTRLTVL.

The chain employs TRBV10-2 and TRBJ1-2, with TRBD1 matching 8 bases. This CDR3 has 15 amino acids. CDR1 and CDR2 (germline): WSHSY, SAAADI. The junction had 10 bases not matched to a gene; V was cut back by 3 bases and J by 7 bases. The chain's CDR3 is CASSDWTGCLVGYTF. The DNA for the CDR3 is TGCGCCAGCAGTGACTGGACAGGGTGCCTCGTTGGCTACACCTTC.

CDR3 nucleotides: TGTGCCAGCAGTTCAACGGGACAGGGGATCTACGAGCAGTACTTC. This translates into CASSSTGQGIYEQYF. The chain couples TRBV11-2 to TRBJ2-7; 10 bases map to TRBD1. V was pared by 6 bases and J by 3 bases, with 8 bases of the junction left unmatched. This CDR3 comprises 15 residues. Per germline, CDR1 SGHAT and CDR2 FQNNGV.

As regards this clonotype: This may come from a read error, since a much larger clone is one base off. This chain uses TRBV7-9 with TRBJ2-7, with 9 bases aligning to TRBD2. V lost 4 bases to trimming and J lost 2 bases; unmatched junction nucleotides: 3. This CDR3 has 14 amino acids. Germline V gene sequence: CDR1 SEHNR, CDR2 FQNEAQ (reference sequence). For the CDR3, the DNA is TGTGCCAGCAGCTCGGGACTAGCAGCCTACGAGCAGTACTTC. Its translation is CASSSGLAAYEQYF.

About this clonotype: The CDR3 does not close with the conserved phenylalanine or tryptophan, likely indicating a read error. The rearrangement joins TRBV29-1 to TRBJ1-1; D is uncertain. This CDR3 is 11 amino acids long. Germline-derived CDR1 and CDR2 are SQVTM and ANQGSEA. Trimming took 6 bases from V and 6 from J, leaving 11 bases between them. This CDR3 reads CSVWEKAEAFL. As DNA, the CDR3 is TGCAGCGTCTGGGAGAAGGCTGAAGCTTTCCTT.

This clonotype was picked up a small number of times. CDR3 amino acids: CASSLVAGQDTQYF. In nucleotides, the CDR3 is TGTGCCAGCAGCTTAGTGGCAGGGCAAGATACGCAGTATTTT. The chain couples TRBV7-2 to TRBJ2-3, with D perhaps TRBD1 (5 bases). The germline V and J ends were trimmed by 1 base and 5 bases, with 10 bases remaining between them. The CDR3 extends over 14 amino acids. Germline V CDR1 and CDR2: SGHTA, FQGNSA.

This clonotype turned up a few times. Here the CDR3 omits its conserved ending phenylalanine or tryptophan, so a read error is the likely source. Here the CDR3 DNA reads TGTGCCAGCAGCCCCCCGACTAGTGGCAGTACAGATACGCAGTATTTA. Encoded protein: CASSPPTSGSTDTQYL. The gene calls are TRBV11-2 and TRBJ2-3; D possibly corresponds to TRBD2 (6 bases). From germline, CDR1 is SGHAT and CDR2 FQNNGV. This CDR3 has 16 amino acids. V shed 5 bases and J shed 3 bases, with 18 bases lying between them.

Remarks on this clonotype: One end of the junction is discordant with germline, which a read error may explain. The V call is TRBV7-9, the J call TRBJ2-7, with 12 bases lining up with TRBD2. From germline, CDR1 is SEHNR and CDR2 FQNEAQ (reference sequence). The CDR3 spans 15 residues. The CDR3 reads CASSNLAGGPYGQYF. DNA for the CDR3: TGTGCCAGCAGCAATCTAGCGGGAGGGCCCTACGGGCAGTACTTC.

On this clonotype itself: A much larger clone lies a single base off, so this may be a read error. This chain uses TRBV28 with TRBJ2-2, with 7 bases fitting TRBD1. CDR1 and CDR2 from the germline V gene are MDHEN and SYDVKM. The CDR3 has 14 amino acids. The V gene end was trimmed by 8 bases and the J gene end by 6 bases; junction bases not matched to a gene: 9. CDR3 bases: TGTGCCAGCGCAGTGACAGGGCAGTCCGGGGAGCTGTTTTTT. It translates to CASAVTGQSGELFF.

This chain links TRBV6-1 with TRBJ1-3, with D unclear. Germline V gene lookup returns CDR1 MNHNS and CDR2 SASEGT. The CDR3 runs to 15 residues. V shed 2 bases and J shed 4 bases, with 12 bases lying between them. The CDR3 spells CASSERPGGGNTIYF. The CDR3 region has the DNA TGTGCCAGCAGTGAACGCCCGGGAGGAGGAAACACCATATATTTT.

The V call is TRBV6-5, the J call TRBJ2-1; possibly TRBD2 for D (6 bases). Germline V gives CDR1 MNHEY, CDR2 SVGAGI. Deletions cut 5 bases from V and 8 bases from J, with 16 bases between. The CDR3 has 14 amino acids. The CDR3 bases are TGTGCCAGCAGTCCCCTAGCGAATTGCGATGAGCAGTTCTTC. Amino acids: CASSPLANCDEQFF.

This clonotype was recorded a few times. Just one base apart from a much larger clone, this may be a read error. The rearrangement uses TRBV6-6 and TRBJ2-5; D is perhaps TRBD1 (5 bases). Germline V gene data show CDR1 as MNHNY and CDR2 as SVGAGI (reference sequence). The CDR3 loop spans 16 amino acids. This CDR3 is CASTPLLQGPQEIQYF. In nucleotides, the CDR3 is TGTGCCAGCACCCCCCTTCTCCAGGGCCCACAAGAGATCCAGTACTTC.

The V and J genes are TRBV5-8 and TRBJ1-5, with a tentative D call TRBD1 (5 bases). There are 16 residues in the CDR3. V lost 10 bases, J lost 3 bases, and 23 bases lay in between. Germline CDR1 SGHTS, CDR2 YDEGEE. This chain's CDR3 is CACNLKGISFNQPQHF. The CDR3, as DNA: TGTGCCTGCAACTTGAAGGGGATCAGCTTCAATCAGCCCCAGCATTTT.

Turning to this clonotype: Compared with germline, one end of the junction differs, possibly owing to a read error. The CDR3 DNA sequence: TGCGCCAGTAGCCAAGATATACTAGCTATGGATACGCAGTATTTT. It is translated as CASSQDILAMDTQYF. The chain recombines TRBV4-1 with TRBJ2-3; tentatively, D is TRBD2 (6 bases). CDR1 MGHRA and CDR2 YSYEKL come from the germline V gene. The CDR3 is made up of 15 amino acids.

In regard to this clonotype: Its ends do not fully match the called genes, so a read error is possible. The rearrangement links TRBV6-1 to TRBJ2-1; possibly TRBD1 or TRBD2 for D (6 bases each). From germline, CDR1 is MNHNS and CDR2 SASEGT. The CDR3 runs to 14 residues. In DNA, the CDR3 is TGTGCCAGCAGGCTGGGGGGCTCCTACGATGAGCAGTTCTTC. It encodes CASRLGGSYDEQFF.

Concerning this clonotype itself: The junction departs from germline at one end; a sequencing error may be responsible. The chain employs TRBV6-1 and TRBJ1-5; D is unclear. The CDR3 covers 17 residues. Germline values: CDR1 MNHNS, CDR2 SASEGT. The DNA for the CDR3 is TGTGCCAGCAGTGAAGCGGCGGGGATGGAGGGCAATCAGCCCCATCATTTT. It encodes CASSEAAGMEGNQPHHF.

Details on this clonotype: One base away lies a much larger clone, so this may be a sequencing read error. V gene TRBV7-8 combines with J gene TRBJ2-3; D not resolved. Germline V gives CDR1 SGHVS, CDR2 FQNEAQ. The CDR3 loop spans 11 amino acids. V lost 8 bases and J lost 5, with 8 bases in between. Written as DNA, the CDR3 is TGTGCCAGCGGGGTAGAAGATACGCAGTATTTT. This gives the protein CASGVEDTQYF.

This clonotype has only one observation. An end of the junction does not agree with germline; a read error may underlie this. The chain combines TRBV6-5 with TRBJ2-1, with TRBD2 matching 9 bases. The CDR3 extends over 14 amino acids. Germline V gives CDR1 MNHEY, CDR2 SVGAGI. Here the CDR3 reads CASNVAGASNEQCF. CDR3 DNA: TGTGCCAGCAATGTAGCGGGAGCGTCCAATGAGCAGTGCTTC.

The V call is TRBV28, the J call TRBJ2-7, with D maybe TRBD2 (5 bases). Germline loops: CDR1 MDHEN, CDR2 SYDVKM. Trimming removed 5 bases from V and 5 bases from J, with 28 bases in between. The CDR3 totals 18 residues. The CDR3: CASSLSRGIGSFSDEQYF. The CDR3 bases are TGTGCCAGCAGTCTCTCAAGAGGGATCGGGTCCTTTTCGGACGAGCAGTACTTC.

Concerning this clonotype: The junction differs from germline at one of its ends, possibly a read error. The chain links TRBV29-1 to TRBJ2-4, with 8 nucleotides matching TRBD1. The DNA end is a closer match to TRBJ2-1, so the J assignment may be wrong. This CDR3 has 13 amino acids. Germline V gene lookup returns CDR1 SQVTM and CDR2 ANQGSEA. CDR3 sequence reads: CSVTGEGGTIQFF. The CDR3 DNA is TGTAGCGTGACAGGGGAAGGGGGGACCATTCAGTTCTTC.

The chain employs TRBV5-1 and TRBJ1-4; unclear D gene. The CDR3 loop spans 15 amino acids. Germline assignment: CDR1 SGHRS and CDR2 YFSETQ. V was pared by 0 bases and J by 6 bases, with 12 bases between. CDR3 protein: CASSLDEGLDEKLFF. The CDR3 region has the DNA TGCGCCAGCAGCTTGGACGAGGGTCTCGATGAAAAACTGTTTTTT. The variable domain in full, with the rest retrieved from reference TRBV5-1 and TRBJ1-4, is KAGVTQTPRYLIKTRGQQVTLSCSPISGHRSVSWYQQTPGQGLQFLFEYFSETQRNKGNFPGRFSGRQFSNSRSEMNVSTLELGDSALYLCASSLDEGLDEKLFFGSGTQLSVL.

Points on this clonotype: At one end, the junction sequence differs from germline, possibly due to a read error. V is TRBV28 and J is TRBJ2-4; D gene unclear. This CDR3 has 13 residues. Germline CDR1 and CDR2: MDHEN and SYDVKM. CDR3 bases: TGTGCCAGTATTGGTTCAGCCCCACGTGTTCACTATTTC. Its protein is CASIGSAPRVHYF.

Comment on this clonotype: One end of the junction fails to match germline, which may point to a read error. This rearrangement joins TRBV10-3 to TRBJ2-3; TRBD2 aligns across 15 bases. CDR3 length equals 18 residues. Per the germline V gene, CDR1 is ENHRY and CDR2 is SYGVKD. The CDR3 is CTISESLGLAGGIDTQYF. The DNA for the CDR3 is TGTACCATCAGTGAGTCCCTGGGACTAGCGGGAGGTATAGATACGCAGTATTTT.

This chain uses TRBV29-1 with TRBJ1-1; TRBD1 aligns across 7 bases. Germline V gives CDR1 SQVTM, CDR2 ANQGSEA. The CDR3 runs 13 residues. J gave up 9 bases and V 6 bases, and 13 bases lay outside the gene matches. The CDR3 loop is CSVIGGAETQAFF. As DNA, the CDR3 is TGCAGCGTGATAGGGGGCGCAGAGACTCAAGCTTTCTTT. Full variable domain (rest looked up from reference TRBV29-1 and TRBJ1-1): SAVISQKPSRDICQRGTSLTIQCQVDSQVTMMFWYRQQPGQSLTLIATANQGSEATYESGFVIDKFPISRPNLTFSTLTVSNMSPEDSSIYLCSVIGGAETQAFFGQGTRLTVV.